What follows are 9 T cell receptor beta chains derived from one specimen sequenced in a study of blood T cell repertoires in COVID-19. This table comes from immunoSEQ multiplex PCR, and its TCRdb copy is limited to in-frame clones, with some not included. The sample holds about 150,000 clones, over 75% seen once. Specimen: peripheral blood. These receptors were collected from a human donor in a cohort sampled during active COVID-19.

The chain has TRBV6-1 and TRBJ1-4; weak D call: TRBD1 (5 bases). Per the germline V gene, CDR1 is MNHNS and CDR2 is SASEGT. V shed 7 bases and J shed 6 bases, with 15 bases lying between them. The CDR3 has 14 amino acids. The CDR3 spells CASNNRGGDEKLFF. DNA for the CDR3: TGTGCCAGCAACAATCGGGGAGGGGATGAAAAACTGTTTTTT.

V gene TRBV6-5 combines with J gene TRBJ1-3; tentatively, D is TRBD1 (5 bases). The V gene's germline CDR1 is MNHEY and CDR2 SVGAGI. CDR3 length: 14 amino acids. V gave up 6 bases and J gave up 4 bases, with 13 bases separating them. The CDR3 DNA is TGTGCCAGCAGGGACACAGGTACCGGAAACACCATATATTTT. Its protein product is CASRDTGTGNTIYF.

The chain uses TRBV7-2 and TRBJ2-1; a possible D gene is TRBD2 (5 bases). The germline V gene has CDR1 SGHTA and CDR2 FQGNSA. The V end was cut by 1 base, the J end by 6 bases, with 16 bases between. The CDR3 is 16 residues long. The CDR3: CASSLGGRPPGNEQFF. Here the CDR3 DNA reads TGTGCCAGCAGCTTAGGAGGGCGGCCACCGGGCAATGAGCAGTTCTTC.

The chain recombines TRBV10-3 with TRBJ2-1; TRBD2 might be the D (6 bases). The CDR3 is made up of 15 amino acids. The V and J ends lost 10 bases and 7 bases respectively, with 23 bases between them. Germline V gene data show CDR1 as ENHRY and CDR2 as SYGVKD. CDR3 in DNA: TGTGCCACCGCCTCTTCAACGGGAGTGGGGAATGAGCAGTTCTTC. Protein sequence: CATASSTGVGNEQFF.

The genes are TRBV5-1 and TRBJ1-4; TRBD1 agrees at 7 bases. Per the germline V gene, CDR1 is SGHRS and CDR2 is YFSETQ. The CDR3 sequence is 14 residues long. The J segment lost 5 bases and the V segment lost 6 bases, leaving 7 bases of the junction unmatched. CDR3 sequence: CASNTGTENEKLFF. CDR3 DNA sequence: TGCGCCAGCAACACCGGGACAGAGAATGAAAAACTGTTTTTT.

The chain uses TRBV10-2 and TRBJ2-7, with D possibly TRBD1 on 5 matching bases. The germline CDR1 and CDR2 sequences are WSHSY and SAAADI. The CDR3 has 14 residues. V was trimmed by 6 bases and J by 3 bases, leaving 15 bases between them. For the CDR3, the DNA is TGCGCCAGCAGACAGGACCCAAGGTTCTACGAGCAGTACTTC. Encoded protein: CASRQDPRFYEQYF.

The CDR3 reads CASSAAGTAIFF. CDR3 DNA sequence: TGTGCCAGCAGCGCCGCCGGGACAGCGATATTCTTC. V and J are TRBV5-6 and TRBJ2-1; 7 positions match TRBD1. Per germline, CDR1 SGHDT and CDR2 YYEEEE. This CDR3 is built from 12 residues. V lost 4 bases and J lost 16; bases outside the gene matches: 11.

The J gene is TRBJ1-5, the V gene TRBV15; a weak D match, TRBD1 (5 bases). Germline-derived CDR1 and CDR2 are LNHNV and YYDKDF (reference sequence). Trimming shortened V by 1 base and J by 1 base, and 11 bases separated the two germline ends. There are 16 residues in the CDR3. The CDR3 sequence: CATSRASRVSNQPQHF. The CDR3 nucleotides read TGTGCCACCAGCAGAGCCTCCAGGGTAAGCAATCAGCCCCAGCATTTT.

This clone was found once. The V call is TRBV27, the J call TRBJ1-6, with 7 bases fitting TRBD1. This CDR3 is built from 15 residues. Trimming removed 4 bases from V and 10 bases from J; junction bases left unmatched: 10. CDR1 is MNHEY, CDR2 SMNVEV, per germline (reference sequence). The CDR3 nucleotides read TGTGCCAGCAGTTCGACAGGGTCAGGAGTCTCACCCCTCCACTTT. As protein: CASSSTGSGVSPLHF.